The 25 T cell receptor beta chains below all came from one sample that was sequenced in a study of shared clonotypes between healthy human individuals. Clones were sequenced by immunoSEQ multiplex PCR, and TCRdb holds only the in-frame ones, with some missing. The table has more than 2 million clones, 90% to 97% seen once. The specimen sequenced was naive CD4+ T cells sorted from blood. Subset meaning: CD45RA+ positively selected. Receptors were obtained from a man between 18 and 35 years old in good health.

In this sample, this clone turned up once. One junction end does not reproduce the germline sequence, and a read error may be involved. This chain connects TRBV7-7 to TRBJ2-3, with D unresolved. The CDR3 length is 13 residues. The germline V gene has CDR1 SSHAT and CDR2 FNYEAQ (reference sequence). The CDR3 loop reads CASSRGESDTQYF. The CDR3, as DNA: TGTGCTAGCAGCCGCGGAGAATCAGATACGCAGTATTTT. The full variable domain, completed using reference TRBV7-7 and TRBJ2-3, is GAGVSQSPRYKVTKRGQDVTLRCDPISSHATLYWYQQALGQGPEFLTYFNYEAQPDKSGLPSDRFSAERPEGSISTLTIQRTEQRDSAMYRCASSRGESDTQYFGPGTRLTVL.

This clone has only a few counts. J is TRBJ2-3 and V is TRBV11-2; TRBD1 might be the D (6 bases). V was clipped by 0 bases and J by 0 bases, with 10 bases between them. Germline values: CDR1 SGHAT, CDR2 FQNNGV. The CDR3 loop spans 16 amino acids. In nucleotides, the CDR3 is TGTGCCAGCAGCTTAGATTGGACAGCTAGCACAGATACGCAGTATTTT. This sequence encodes CASSLDWTASTDTQYF.

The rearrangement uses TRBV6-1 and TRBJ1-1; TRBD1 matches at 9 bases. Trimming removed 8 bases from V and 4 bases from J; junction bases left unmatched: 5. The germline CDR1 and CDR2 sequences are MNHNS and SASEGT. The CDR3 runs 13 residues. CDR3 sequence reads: CASLGQGSTEAFF. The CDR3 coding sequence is TGTGCCAGCCTTGGACAGGGGAGCACTGAAGCTTTCTTT.

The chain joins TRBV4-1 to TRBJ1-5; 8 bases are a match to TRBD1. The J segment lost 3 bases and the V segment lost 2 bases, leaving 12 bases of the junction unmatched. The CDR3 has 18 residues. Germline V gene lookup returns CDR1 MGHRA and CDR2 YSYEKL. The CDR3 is CASSQREGDRTNNQPQHF. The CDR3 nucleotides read TGCGCCAGCAGCCAAAGAGAAGGGGACAGGACTAACAATCAGCCCCAGCATTTT.

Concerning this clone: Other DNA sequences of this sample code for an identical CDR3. CDR3 protein: CASSYSAVAKNIQYF. The CDR3 coding sequence is TGTGCCAGCAGTTACTCGGCGGTAGCCAAAAACATTCAGTACTTC. The chain combines TRBV6-5 with TRBJ2-4; D unresolved. CDR3 length: 15 residues. CDR1 MNHEY and CDR2 SVGAGI come from the germline V gene. Deletions cut 0 bases from V and 0 bases from J, with 6 bases between.

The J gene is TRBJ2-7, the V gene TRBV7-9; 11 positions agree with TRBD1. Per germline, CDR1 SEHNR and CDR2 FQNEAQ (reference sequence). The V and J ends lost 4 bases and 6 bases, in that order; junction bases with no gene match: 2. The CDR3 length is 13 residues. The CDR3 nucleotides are TGTGCCAGCAGCTGGGGGACAGGGGGCGAGCAGTACTTC. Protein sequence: CASSWGTGGEQYF.

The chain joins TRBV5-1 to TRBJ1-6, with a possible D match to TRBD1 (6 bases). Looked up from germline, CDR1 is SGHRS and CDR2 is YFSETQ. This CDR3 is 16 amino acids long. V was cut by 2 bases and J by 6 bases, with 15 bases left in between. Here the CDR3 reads CASSLTGTLGNSPLHF. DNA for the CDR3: TGCGCCAGCAGCTTAACAGGGACATTGGGTAATTCACCCCTCCACTTT.

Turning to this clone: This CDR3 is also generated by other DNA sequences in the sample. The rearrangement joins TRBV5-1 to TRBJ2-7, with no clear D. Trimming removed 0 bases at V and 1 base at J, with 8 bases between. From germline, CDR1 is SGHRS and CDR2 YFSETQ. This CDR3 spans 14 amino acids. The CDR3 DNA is TGCGCCAGCAGCTTGGCGGGTCCGTCCTACGAGCAGTACTTC. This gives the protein CASSLAGPSYEQYF. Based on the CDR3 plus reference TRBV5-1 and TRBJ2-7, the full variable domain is KAGVTQTPRYLIKTRGQQVTLSCSPISGHRSVSWYQQTPGQGLQFLFEYFSETQRNKGNFPGRFSGRQFSNSRSEMNVSTLELGDSALYLCASSLAGPSYEQYFGPGTRLTVT.

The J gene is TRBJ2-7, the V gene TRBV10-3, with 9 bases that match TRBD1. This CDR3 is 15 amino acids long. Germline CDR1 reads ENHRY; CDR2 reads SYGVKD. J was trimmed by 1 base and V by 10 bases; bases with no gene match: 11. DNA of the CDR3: TGTGCCACCTCTCCGGGGGGACAGGGTTCCTACGAGCAGTACTTC. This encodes CATSPGGQGSYEQYF.

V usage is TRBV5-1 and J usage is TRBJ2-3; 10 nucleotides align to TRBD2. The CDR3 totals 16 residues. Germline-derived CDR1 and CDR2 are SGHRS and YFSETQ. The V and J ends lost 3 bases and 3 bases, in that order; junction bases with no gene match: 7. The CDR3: CASSYKSGGATDTQYF. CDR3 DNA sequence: TGCGCCAGCAGCTATAAGAGCGGGGGGGCGACAGATACGCAGTATTTT.

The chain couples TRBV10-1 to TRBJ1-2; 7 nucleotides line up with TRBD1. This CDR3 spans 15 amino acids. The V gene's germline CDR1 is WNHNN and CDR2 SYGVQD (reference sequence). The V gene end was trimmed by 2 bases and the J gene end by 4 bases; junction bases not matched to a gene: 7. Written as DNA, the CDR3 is TGCGCCAGCAGTGAGAACACAGGGGATATCTATGGCTACACCTTC. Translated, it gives CASSENTGDIYGYTF.

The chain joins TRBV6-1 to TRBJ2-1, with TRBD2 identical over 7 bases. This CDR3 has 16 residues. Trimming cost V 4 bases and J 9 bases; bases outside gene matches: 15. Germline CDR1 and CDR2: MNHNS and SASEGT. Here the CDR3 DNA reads TGTGCCAGCAGTGTAACTGGGGCGGGAGAACTCTTTGAGCAGTTCTTC. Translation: CASSVTGAGELFEQFF.

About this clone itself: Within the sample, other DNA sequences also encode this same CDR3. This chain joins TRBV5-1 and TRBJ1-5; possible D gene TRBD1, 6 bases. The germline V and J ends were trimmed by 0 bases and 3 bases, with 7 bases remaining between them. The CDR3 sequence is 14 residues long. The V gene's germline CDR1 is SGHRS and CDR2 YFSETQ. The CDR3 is CASSLGTVNQPQHF. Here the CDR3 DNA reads TGCGCCAGCAGCTTGGGGACAGTCAATCAGCCCCAGCATTTT. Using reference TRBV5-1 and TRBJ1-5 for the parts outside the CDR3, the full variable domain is KAGVTQTPRYLIKTRGQQVTLSCSPISGHRSVSWYQQTPGQGLQFLFEYFSETQRNKGNFPGRFSGRQFSNSRSEMNVSTLELGDSALYLCASSLGTVNQPQHFGDGTRLSIL.

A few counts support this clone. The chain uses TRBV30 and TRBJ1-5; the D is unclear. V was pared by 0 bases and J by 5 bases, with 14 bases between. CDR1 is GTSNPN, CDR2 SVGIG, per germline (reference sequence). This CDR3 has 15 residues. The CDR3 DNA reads TGTGCCTGGAGTGTGGCTCACAGCGGTCATCAGCCCCAGCATTTT. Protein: CAWSVAHSGHQPQHF.

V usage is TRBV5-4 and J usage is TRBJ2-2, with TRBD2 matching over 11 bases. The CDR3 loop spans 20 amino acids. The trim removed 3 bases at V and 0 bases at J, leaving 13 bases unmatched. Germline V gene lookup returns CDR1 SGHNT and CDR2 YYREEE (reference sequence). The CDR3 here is CASSSDSPGTSGANTGELFF. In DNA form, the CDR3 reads TGTGCCAGCAGCTCCGACAGCCCCGGGACTAGCGGAGCGAACACCGGGGAGCTGTTTTTT. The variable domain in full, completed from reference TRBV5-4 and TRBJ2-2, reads ETGVTQSPTHLIKTRGQQVTLRCSSQSGHNTVSWYQQALGQGPQFIFQYYREEENGRGNFPPRFSGLQFPNYSSELNVNALELDDSALYLCASSSDSPGTSGANTGELFFGEGSRLTVL.

Written as DNA, the CDR3 is TGTGCCAGCAGTTTGGGTGGGGGCAACTCCTACGAGCAGTACTTC. Translating gives CASSLGGGNSYEQYF. V usage is TRBV28 and J usage is TRBJ2-7, with D perhaps matching TRBD1 (6 bases). CDR3 length equals 15 residues. Trimming took 3 bases from V and 0 from J, leaving 12 bases between them. Germline lookup yields CDR1 MDHEN and CDR2 SYDVKM.

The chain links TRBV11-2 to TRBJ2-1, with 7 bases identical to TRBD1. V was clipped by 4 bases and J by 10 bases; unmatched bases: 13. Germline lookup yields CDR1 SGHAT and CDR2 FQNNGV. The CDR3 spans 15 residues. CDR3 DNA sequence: TGTGCCAGCAGCTGGGATCTTGGGACAGCGAGAGAGCAGTTCTTC. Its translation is CASSWDLGTAREQFF. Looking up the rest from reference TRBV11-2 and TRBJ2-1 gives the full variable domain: EAGVAQSPRYKIIEKRQSVAFWCNPISGHATLYWYQQILGQGPKLLIQFQNNGVVDDSQLPKDRFSAERLKGVDSTLKIQPAKLEDSAVYLCASSWDLGTAREQFFGPGTRLTVL.

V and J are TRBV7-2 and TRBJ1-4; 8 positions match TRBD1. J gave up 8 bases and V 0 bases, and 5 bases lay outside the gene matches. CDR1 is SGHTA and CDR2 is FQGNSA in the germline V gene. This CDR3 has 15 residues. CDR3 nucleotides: TGTGCCAGCAGCTTAGCGAGGAACAGGGGGGAAAAACTGTTTTTT. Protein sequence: CASSLARNRGEKLFF.

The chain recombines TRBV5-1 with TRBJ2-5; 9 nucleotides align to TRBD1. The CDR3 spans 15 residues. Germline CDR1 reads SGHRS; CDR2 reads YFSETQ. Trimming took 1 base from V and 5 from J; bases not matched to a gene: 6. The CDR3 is CASSLPTGGRETQYF. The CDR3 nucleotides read TGCGCCAGCAGCTTGCCGACAGGGGGAAGGGAGACCCAGTACTTC.

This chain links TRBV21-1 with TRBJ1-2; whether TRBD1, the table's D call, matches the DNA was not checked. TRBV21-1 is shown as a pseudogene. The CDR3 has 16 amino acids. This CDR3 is CASGRSTGLANYGYTF. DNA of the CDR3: TGTGCCAGCGGAAGATCTACAGGTTTAGCTAACTATGGCTACACCTTC.

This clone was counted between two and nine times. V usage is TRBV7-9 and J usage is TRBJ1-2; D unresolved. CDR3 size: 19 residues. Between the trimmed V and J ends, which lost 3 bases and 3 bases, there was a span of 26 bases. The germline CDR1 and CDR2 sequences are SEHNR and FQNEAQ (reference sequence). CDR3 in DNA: TGTGCCAGCAGCTTCAACGGCGACTCCCACCCTGAGGTCCACTATGGCTACACCTTC. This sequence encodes CASSFNGDSHPEVHYGYTF.

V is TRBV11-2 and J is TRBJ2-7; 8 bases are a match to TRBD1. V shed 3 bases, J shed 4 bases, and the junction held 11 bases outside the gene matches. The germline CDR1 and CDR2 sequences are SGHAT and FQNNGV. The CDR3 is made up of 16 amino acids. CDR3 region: CASSLGPGQALYEQYF. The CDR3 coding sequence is TGTGCCAGCAGCTTGGGCCCGGGACAGGCATTGTACGAGCAGTACTTC. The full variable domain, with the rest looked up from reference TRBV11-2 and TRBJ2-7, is EAGVAQSPRYKIIEKRQSVAFWCNPISGHATLYWYQQILGQGPKLLIQFQNNGVVDDSQLPKDRFSAERLKGVDSTLKIQPAKLEDSAVYLCASSLGPGQALYEQYFGPGTRLTVT.

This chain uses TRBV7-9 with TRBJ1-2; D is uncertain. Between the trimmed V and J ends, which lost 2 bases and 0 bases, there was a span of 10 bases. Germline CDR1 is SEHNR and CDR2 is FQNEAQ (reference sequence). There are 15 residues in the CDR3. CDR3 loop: CASSLIYRTNYGYTF. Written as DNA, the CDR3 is TGTGCCAGCAGCTTAATATACAGAACTAACTATGGCTACACCTTC.

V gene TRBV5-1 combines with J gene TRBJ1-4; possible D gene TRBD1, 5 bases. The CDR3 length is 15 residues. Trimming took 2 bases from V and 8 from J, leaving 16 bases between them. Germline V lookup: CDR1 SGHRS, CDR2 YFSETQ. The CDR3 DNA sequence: TGCGCCAGCAGCTTAGGGACTTCCGGAAAAGAAAAACTGTTTTTT. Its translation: CASSLGTSGKEKLFF.

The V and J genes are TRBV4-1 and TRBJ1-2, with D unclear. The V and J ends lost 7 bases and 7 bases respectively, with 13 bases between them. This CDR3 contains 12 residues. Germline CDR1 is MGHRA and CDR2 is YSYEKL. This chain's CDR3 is CASIIRAGGYTF. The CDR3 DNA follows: TGCGCCAGCATCATCCGAGCTGGTGGCTACACCTTC.